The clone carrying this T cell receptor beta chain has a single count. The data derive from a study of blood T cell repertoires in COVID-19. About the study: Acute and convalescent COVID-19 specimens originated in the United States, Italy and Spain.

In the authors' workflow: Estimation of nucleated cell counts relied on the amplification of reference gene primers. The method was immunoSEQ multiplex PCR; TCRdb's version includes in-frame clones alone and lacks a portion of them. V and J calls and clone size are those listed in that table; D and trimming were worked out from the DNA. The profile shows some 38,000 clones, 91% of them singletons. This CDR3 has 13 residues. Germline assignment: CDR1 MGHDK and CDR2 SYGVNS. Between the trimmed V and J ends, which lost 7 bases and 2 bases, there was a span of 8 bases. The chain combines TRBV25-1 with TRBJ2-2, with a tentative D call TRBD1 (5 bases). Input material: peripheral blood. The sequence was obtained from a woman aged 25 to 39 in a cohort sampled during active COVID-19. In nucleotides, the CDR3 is TGTGCCAGCAAACAGGTCAACACCGGGGAGCTGTTTTTT. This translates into CASKQVNTGELFF.